The 9 T cell receptor beta chains below all came from one sample that was sequenced in a study of T cell changes during pregnancy in multiple sclerosis. Using immunoSEQ multiplex PCR, the repertoire was profiled, and TCRdb retains in-frame clones only, with some absent. The table shows about 40,000 clones, with less than 95% occurring only once. The sample consisted of peripheral blood, taken in the third trimester of pregnancy. These receptor sequences come from a female donor with multiple sclerosis, enrolled in a pregnancy study.

The chain couples TRBV7-9 to TRBJ2-1; 7 nucleotides agree with TRBD1. In germline, CDR1 is SEHNR, CDR2 FQNEAQ (reference sequence). The CDR3 extends over 16 amino acids. The junction had 7 bases not matched to a gene; V was cut back by 5 bases and J by 0 bases. For the CDR3, the DNA is TGTGCCAGCAGCCGTACTTCAGGGGGCTCCTACAATGAGCAGTTCTTC. Translation: CASSRTSGGSYNEQFF.

The V and J genes are TRBV5-1 and TRBJ2-3, with TRBD2 as a possible D gene (6 bases). Trimming took off 3 bases at V and 3 bases at J, with 11 bases between the two ends. Germline CDR1 and CDR2: SGHRS and YFSETQ. CDR3 length equals 14 residues. The CDR3 DNA is TGCGCCAGCAGCTCGGGAGTCATGACAGATACGCAGTATTTT. Translated, it gives CASSSGVMTDTQYF.

The rearrangement links TRBV2 to TRBJ2-5; a possible D gene is TRBD2 (6 bases). V gave up 6 bases and J gave up 0 bases, with 14 bases separating them. The length of the CDR3 is 15 residues. The V gene's germline CDR1 is SNHLY and CDR2 FYNNEI. The CDR3 nucleotides read TGTGCCAGCAGGGCGGGCGGGGCGTACCAAGAGACCCAGTACTTC. Translating it yields CASRAGGAYQETQYF. Combining the CDR3 with reference TRBV2 and TRBJ2-5 gives the whole variable domain EPEVTQTPSHQVTQMGQEVILRCVPISNHLYFYWYRQILGQKVEFLVSFYNNEISEKSEIFDDQFSVERPDGSNFTLKIRSTKLEDSAMYFCASRAGGAYQETQYFGPGTRLLVL.

V usage is TRBV25-1 and J usage is TRBJ2-7; tentatively, D is TRBD2 (6 bases). The CDR3 length is 15 residues. Per germline, CDR1 MGHDK and CDR2 SYGVNS. V lost 2 bases, J lost 1 base, and 12 bases lay in between. The CDR3 region is CASSEGGLQSYEQYF. The CDR3 DNA sequence: TGTGCCAGCAGTGAAGGGGGACTTCAGTCCTACGAGCAGTACTTC.

The chain is built from TRBV11-2 and TRBJ2-3; weak D call: TRBD1 (6 bases). This CDR3 has 12 residues. Germline-derived CDR1 and CDR2 are SGHAT and FQNNGV. Trimming removed 2 bases from V and 10 bases from J, with 10 bases in between. The CDR3 bases are TGTGCCAGCAGCTTACAGGGGAGTGCGCAGTATTTT. Translation: CASSLQGSAQYF.

In this sample, this clone turned up a few times. The chain links TRBV27 to TRBJ1-1; TRBD1 matches 8 bases. In germline, CDR1 is MNHEY, CDR2 SMNVEV (reference sequence). The CDR3 covers 14 residues. With 4 bases clipped from V and 3 bases from J, the junction kept 4 bases outside the gene matches. Written as DNA, the CDR3 is TGTGCCAGCAGTTCGACAGGGGTATACACTGAAGCTTTCTTT. Translation gives CASSSTGVYTEAFF.

This clone was counted once. V usage is TRBV2 and J usage is TRBJ1-1; a possible D gene is TRBD1 (5 bases). V was cut by 8 bases and J by 4 bases, with 14 bases left in between. Germline V gene sequence: CDR1 SNHLY, CDR2 FYNNEI. The CDR3 loop spans 13 amino acids. CDR3 DNA sequence: TGTGCCAGCGTCATGACAGAGTCCACTGAAGCTTTCTTT. This codes for CASVMTESTEAFF.

The chain carries TRBV6-6 and TRBJ2-7; D gene unclear. Trimming cost V 5 bases and J 5 bases, with 7 bases left between them. This CDR3 has 11 residues. Germline V gives CDR1 MNHNY, CDR2 SVGAGI (reference sequence). As DNA, the CDR3 is TGTGCCAGCAGTACGAGCAACGAGCAGTACTTC. Residues: CASSTSNEQYF.

The chain employs TRBV6-4 and TRBJ1-5; D unresolved. The CDR3 is 13 amino acids. Germline V gene sequence: CDR1 MRHNA, CDR2 SNTAGT. Trimming took 3 bases from V and 3 from J, leaving 6 bases between them. The CDR3 loop is CASSENNNQPQHF. The CDR3, as DNA: TGTGCCAGCAGTGAAAACAACAATCAGCCCCAGCATTTT.